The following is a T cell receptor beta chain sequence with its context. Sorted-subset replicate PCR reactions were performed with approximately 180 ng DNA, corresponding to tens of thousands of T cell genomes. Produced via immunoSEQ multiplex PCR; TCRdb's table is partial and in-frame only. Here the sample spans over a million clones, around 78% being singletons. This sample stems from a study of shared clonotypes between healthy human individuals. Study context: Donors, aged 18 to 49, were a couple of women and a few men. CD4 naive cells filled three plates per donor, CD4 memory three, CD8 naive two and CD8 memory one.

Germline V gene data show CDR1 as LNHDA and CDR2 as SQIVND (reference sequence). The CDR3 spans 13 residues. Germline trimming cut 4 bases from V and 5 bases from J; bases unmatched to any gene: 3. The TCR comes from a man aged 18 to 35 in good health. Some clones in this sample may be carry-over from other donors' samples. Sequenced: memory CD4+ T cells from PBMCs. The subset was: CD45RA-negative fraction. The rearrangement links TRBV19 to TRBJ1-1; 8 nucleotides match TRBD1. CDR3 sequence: CASSRGQGTEAFF. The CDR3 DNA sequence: TGTGCCAGTAGTAGAGGACAGGGAACTGAAGCTTTCTTT.